This T cell receptor (beta chain) was obtained from a study of T cells in localized non-small cell lung cancer. Points on this clone: Its specificity is not known.

Notes on the study in general: Heterogeneity remains possible because sequencing was limited to only one tumor region. Uninvolved nearby lung showed the greatest T cell clonality, exceeding that found in tumor. Median around 62 top-100 tumor clones were shared with paired adjacent lung. Higher adjacent-lung clonality was associated with shorter survival.

V was clipped by 4 bases and J by 1 base; unmatched bases: 4. CDR1 and CDR2 from the germline V gene are SEHNR and FQNEAQ (reference sequence). This CDR3 spans 15 amino acids. Generated by immunoSEQ multiplex PCR, the TCRdb table keeps only in-frame clones and is missing some. The sample shows roughly 30,000 clones, 80% to 95% of them seen only once. This receptor was identified in a female donor of 60 years or more with stage I lung adenocarcinoma. Specimen: peripheral blood, collected before any cancer treatment. V gene TRBV7-9 combines with J gene TRBJ2-1, with 7 positions matching TRBD2. As DNA, the CDR3 is TGTGCCAGCAGCTCCCGCGGGAGTTCCTACAATGAGCAGTTCTTC. As protein: CASSSRGSSYNEQFF.